Listed here is a single T cell receptor beta chain. Its target is not known. Time point given: week 23, last vaccination. Each dose delivered 300 ug of mutant IDH1 20-mer peptide subcutaneously with imiquimod. Patients carried new grade 3 or 4 IDH1-mutant astrocytomas lacking nuclear ATRX. Per the germline V gene, CDR1 is LGHNA and CDR2 is YSLEER. This CDR3 spans 17 amino acids. V lost 0 bases to trimming and J lost 7 bases, with 22 bases between them. These data come from a study of a mutant IDH1 vaccine in newly diagnosed glioma. As for the study in general: Previous care, which was radiotherapy, temozolomide, or both, most often involved both.

The repertoire was sequenced with immunoSEQ multiplex PCR; TCRdb's copy has only in-frame clones and lacks some. The sample gives approximately 57,000 clones, roughly 77% of which show up once; roughly 8.8% is in the top ten. This receptor was obtained from a middle-aged woman with glioma. Some clones in this sample may be carry-over from other donors' samples. This chain links TRBV4-3 with TRBJ2-7; possible D gene TRBD2, 6 bases. The specimen was PBMCs, collected from a glioma patient whose treatment included an IDH1 peptide vaccine. The chain's CDR3 is CASSQDPGGMVTREQYF. CDR3 DNA: TGCGCCAGCAGCCAAGATCCCGGCGGGATGGTGACGAGGGAGCAGTACTTC.